The T cell receptor (beta chain) under discussion was sequenced for a study of response to subunit inactivated influenza vaccine. This clonotype was counted only a few times. A single record per CDR3 protein comes from TCRdb applying MiXCR to the RT-PCR reads. Of 150,000 to 200,000 distinct CDR3 sequences in the sample, about an eighth were seen once. These data were also filed under a second study, of T cells expressing NK-cell markers. That study reports: UMIs accompanied the 5'RACE template switching by which TCR beta cDNA was made. The study found these clonotypes also leading the CD3+CD56-NKG2C+ fraction in four donors.

Source: CD8+ T cells sorted from PBMCs, taken 12 days after vaccination. This TCR was sampled from a man aged 50-60 years who received an inactivated influenza vaccine.

The CDR3 bases are TGCGCCAGCAGCCGAGCTTATGACCCCCGGGAGCTATCCTACAATGAGCAGTTCTTC. As protein: CASSRAYDPRELSYNEQFF. J is TRBJ2-1 and V is TRBV4-1; TRBD2 is a possible D gene (6 bases). The CDR3 loop spans 19 amino acids. V was cut by 4 bases and J by 1 base, with 23 bases left in between. Germline V gene sequence: CDR1 MGHRA, CDR2 YSYEKL.